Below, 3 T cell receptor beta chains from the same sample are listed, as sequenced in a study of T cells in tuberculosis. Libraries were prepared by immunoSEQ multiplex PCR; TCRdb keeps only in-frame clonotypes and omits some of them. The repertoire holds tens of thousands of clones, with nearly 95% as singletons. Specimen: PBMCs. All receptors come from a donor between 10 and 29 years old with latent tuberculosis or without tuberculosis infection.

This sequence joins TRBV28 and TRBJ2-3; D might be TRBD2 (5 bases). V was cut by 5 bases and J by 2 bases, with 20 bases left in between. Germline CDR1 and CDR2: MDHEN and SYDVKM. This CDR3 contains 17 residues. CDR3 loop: CASSTSMDSYLTDTQYF. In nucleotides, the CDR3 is TGTGCCAGCAGTACCTCCATGGACTCGTATCTCACAGATACGCAGTATTTT.

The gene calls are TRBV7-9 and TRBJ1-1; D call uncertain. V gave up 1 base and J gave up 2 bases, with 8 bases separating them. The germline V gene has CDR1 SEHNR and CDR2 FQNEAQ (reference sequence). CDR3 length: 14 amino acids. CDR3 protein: CASSLENRNTEAFF. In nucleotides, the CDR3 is TGTGCCAGCAGCTTAGAAAATCGTAACACTGAAGCTTTCTTT. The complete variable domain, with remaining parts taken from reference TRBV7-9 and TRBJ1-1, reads DTGVSQNPRHKITKRGQNVTFRCDPISEHNRLYWYRQTLGQGPEFLTYFQNEAQLEKSRLLSDRFSAERPKGSFSTLEIQRTEQGDSAMYLCASSLENRNTEAFFGQGTRLTVV.

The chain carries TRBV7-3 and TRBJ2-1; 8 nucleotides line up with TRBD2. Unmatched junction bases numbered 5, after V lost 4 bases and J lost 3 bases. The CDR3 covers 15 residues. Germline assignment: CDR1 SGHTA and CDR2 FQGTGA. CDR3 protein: CASSSTGTSYNEQFF. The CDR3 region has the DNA TGTGCCAGCAGCTCTACCGGGACTAGCTACAATGAGCAGTTCTTC. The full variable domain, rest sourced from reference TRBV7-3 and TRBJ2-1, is GAGVSQTPSNKVTEKGKYVELRCDPISGHTALYWYRQSLGQGPEFLIYFQGTGAADDSGLPNDRFFAVRPEGSVSTLKIQRTERGDSAVYLCASSSTGTSYNEQFFGPGTRLTVL.